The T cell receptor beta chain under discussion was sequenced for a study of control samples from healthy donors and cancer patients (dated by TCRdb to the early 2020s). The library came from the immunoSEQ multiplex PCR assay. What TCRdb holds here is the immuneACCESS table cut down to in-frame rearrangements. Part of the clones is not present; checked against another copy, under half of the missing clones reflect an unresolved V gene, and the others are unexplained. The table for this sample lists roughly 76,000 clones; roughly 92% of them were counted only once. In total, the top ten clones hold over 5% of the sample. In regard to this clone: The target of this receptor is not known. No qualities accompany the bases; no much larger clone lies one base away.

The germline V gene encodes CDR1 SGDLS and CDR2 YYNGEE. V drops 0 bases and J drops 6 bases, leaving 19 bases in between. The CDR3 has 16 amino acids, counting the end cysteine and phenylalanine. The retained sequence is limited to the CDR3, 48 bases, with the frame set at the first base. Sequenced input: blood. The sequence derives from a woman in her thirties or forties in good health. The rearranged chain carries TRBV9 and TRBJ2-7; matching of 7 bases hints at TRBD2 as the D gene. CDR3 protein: CASSVEAGHGGGEQYF. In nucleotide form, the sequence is TGTGCCAGCAGCGTAGAGGCGGGACACGGCGGGGGCGAGCAGTACTTC.